This T cell receptor beta chain appears in the sequencing data of a study of cytomegalovirus exposure and HLA in healthy donors. The wider study: Researchers previously reported finding about 110 million unique TCR beta sequences from about 170 million T cells.

The PCR ran on 60 Vbeta and 13 Jbeta primers. Assay used: immunoSEQ multiplex PCR; TCRdb lists only in-frame clones, some missing. The sample has 90,000 to 130,000 clones, roughly 74% seen once; the top ten hold roughly 0.82%. A word on this clone: Its cognate antigen is unknown.

Study-wide results and limits: Cytomegalovirus status was reportedly diagnosed by the classifier with high sensitivity and specificity. It was likely that a cluster of highly shared sequence variants was a sequencing artifact. Among CMV-associated TCR beta chains, most appeared HLA-restricted in a later analysis.

The CDR3 is made up of 15 amino acids. CDR1 and CDR2 from the germline V gene are MNHNS and SASEGT. With 1 base clipped from V and 2 bases from J, the junction kept 1 base outside the gene matches. V gene TRBV6-1 combines with J gene TRBJ1-1, with 10 nucleotides matching TRBD1. Specimen: PBMCs. This clonotype originated in a young woman in good health and CMV-seronegative. In DNA form, the CDR3 reads TGTGCCAGCAGTGAAGGGGACAGGGGTAACACTGAAGCTTTCTTT. It yields the protein CASSEGDRGNTEAFF.